This T cell receptor beta chain was identified in a study of CD8+ T cells in alopecia areata (dated by TCRdb to the late 2010s). Background on the whole study: The treated patients, all with moderate-to-severe alopecia areata, were enrolled in an open-label pilot trial of oral tofacitinib given at 5 to 10 mg twice daily. immunoSEQ multiplex PCR using 35 Vbeta forward primers and 13 Jbeta reverse primers was used to amplify TCRbeta CDR3 regions. In both human patients and the C3H/HeJ mouse model, the study applied high-throughput TCRbeta sequencing to look at T cell clonal expansion in alopecia areata. Scalp tissue and sorted CD4+ and CD8+ peripheral blood T cells from patchy and totalis/universalis alopecia areata patients and from healthy controls were covered by human TCRbeta sequencing. Tofacitinib was administered for 6 to 18 months, and 6 months of follow-up off drug were then conducted to assess delayed response and recurrence. Scalp clonality was compared across normal scalp (n=4), patchy alopecia areata scalp (n=8), and alopecia totalis/universalis scalp (n=8). Biopsies were taken from tofacitinib-treated patients at baseline and again at 4 and 24 weeks into treatment, and several of those patients also had a later scalp biopsy. RNA was extracted with the PAXgene miRNA kit for fixed scalp, the miRNeasy kit for PBMCs, and the RNeasy kit for mouse skin.

V ends up 7 bases short and J 2 bases short, with an unmatched junction base count of 10. Including the terminal cysteine and phenylalanine, the CDR3 comprises 15 residues. The kept DNA is CDR3 alone, 45 bases in frame from the first base. Via the germline V gene (reference sequence), CDR1 is SEHNR and CDR2 FQNEAQ. The library came from the immunoSEQ multiplex PCR assay. RNA was extracted from all samples and reverse transcribed into cDNA, which served as template for TCR sequencing. SuperScript III was used to make first-strand cDNA, primed with a 2:1 mix of oligo-dT and random hexamers. A synthetic immune receptor repertoire was used to gauge amplification bias, and whatever bias remained was removed computationally. As for the original processing: After raw reads were preprocessed to remove errors, the CDR3 was defined following IMGT conventions as running from the conserved cysteine to phenylalanine. Clonality was calculated as 1 minus Shannon entropy normalized by log2 of the number of productive unique TCRs. Scalp TCRbeta sequences were cross-referenced with sorted blood CD4 and CD8 repertoires so that the CD4 or CD8 identity of scalp clones could be inferred. This immuneACCESS table, as held by TCRdb, lists in-frame sequences with V and J called but not all clones. Of the missing ones, under half trace to an unresolved V gene in checked studies; the others have no known cause. V and J calls and clone size come straight from that table; D and trimming were deduced from the DNA. This sample has 150,000 or so clones in its table, and about 89% of those were observed once. Of the sample, roughly 16% is held by the ten largest clones.

In regard to this clone: Its antigen is not yet known. Per-nucleotide qualities are absent, and no much larger clonotype sits a single base away.

This specimen's time point label, interpreted: baseline before oral tofacitinib. From alopecia areata patients, peripheral blood was collected along with lesional scalp punch biopsies. PBMCs were isolated by density centrifugation and stained for CD3, CD4 and CD8, and CD4+ and CD8+ T cells were sorted on a FACSAria. Overall study results and their limits: Scalp TCR repertoire analysis is complicated because resident alphabeta T cells in normal human skin are also sequenced, whereas mouse skin is dominated by gammadelta T cells. Shared TCR sequences between patients were less evident than in mice, which may be partly attributable to HLA diversity in the patient population. Higher clonality and more expanded CD8+ clones were observed in lesional scalp than in normal scalp, particularly in alopecia totalis/universalis, a finding suggestive of antigenic drive.

The material sequenced was CD8+ T cells sorted from blood, taken at week 0. This clonotype originated in a human donor with alopecia areata. Rearrangement joined TRBV7-9 to TRBJ2-5; 7 bases in the middle match TRBD1. The bases read TGTGCCAGCACCTTCACCCGGACAGGTCAAGAGACCCAGTACTTC. This codes for CASTFTRTGQETQYF.